The 6 T cell receptor beta chains listed next were all sequenced from one sample in a study of Ad26.COV2.S vaccination and SARS-CoV-2 variants. Stated treatment: approximately 18 received Ad26.COV2.S at low or high dose, single or two shots; about 5 received placebo; per-sample allocation not given. Samples analyzed were those drawn on day 63 after the first vaccine or placebo injection. Only in-frame clones appear in the TCRdb table, and some are missing; sequencing was by immunoSEQ multiplex PCR. This table holds some 370,000 clones, 83% found once. Sequenced here: peripheral blood, sampled in a trial of Ad26.COV2.S vaccine versus placebo. These receptors came from a person between 18 and 59 years old who received the Ad26.COV2.S COVID-19 vaccine or a placebo.

As DNA, the CDR3 is TGTGCCAGCAGCTTTAAATTGGTGGGGGGCTACACCTTC. It is translated as CASSFKLVGGYTF. The chain has TRBV5-6 and TRBJ1-2; no definite D call. Germline assignment: CDR1 SGHDT and CDR2 YYEEEE. The ends were cut back, 2 bases at V and 8 bases at J, with 13 bases in the middle. CDR3 length: 13 residues.

This sequence joins TRBV19 and TRBJ1-1; D gene uncertain. The CDR3 extends over 12 amino acids. Germline-derived CDR1 and CDR2 are LNHDA and SQIVND (reference sequence). The ends were cut back, 3 bases at V and 8 bases at J, with 10 bases in the middle. Here the CDR3 reads CASSIGLLEAFF. The DNA for the CDR3 is TGTGCCAGTAGTATCGGTCTGCTCGAAGCTTTCTTT.

The chain uses TRBV5-1 and TRBJ1-2; TRBD1 might be the D (6 bases). Germline V gene lookup returns CDR1 SGHRS and CDR2 YFSETQ. The CDR3 consists of 13 residues. The V gene lost 2 bases and the J gene lost 3 bases, with 8 bases spanning the gap. The CDR3 sequence: CASSLKGDYGYTF. The CDR3 DNA reads as TGCGCCAGCAGCTTAAAGGGGGACTATGGCTACACCTTC.

Comment on this clone: The same CDR3 also results from other DNA sequences found in this sample. The chain combines TRBV18 with TRBJ2-2; maybe TRBD2 (6 bases). Germline CDR1 and CDR2: KGHSH and LQKENI. CDR3 length equals 15 residues. V lost 0 bases and J 1 base, leaving 6 bases between the germline ends. Written as DNA, the CDR3 is TGTGCCAGCTCACCACCGCGGGAGAACACCGGGGAGCTGTTTTTT. Residues: CASSPPRENTGELFF.

The V gene is TRBV7-3, the J gene TRBJ2-3, with 8 bases matching TRBD1. The V segment lost 5 bases and the J segment 0 bases; nucleotides outside the gene matches: 16. CDR1 SGHTA and CDR2 FQGTGA come from the germline V gene. This CDR3 has 19 residues. This CDR3 is CASSPYFVRTGTSTDTQYF. In DNA form, the CDR3 reads TGTGCCAGCAGCCCCTACTTCGTTAGGACAGGGACTAGCACAGATACGCAGTATTTT.

The genes are TRBV18 and TRBJ2-2; no clear D gene. V lost 1 base and J 6 bases, leaving 9 bases between the germline ends. The CDR3 has 14 residues. Germline V gives CDR1 KGHSH, CDR2 LQKENI. CDR3 region: CASSPQGVSGELFF. The CDR3 region has the DNA TGTGCCAGCTCACCACAGGGTGTGTCCGGGGAGCTGTTTTTT. Full variable domain (outside the CDR3, taken from reference TRBV18 and TRBJ2-2): NAGVMQNPRHLVRRRGQEARLRCSPMKGHSHVYWYRQLPEEGLKFMVYLQKENIIDESGMPKERFSAEFPKEGPSILRIQQVVRGDSAAYFCASSPQGVSGELFFGEGSRLTVL.